A selection of T cell receptor beta chains follows, all from one sample in a study of T cells in Graves' hyperthyroidism and ophthalmopathy. MiXCR, run by TCRdb on the multiplex PCR reads, gives a single entry per CDR3 protein. The data show some 140,000 distinct CDR3 sequences, with more than 20% seen just once and more than 65% held by the top ten. Sequenced material: blood. Receptors were obtained from a woman aged 50 to 65 with Graves' hyperthyroidism that later progressed to Graves' ophthalmopathy. Each CDR3 is given with its conserved first and last residue. Each record gives: clone size, D gene, V gene, J gene, CDR3 DNA, CDR3 protein. D genes are given only for firm matches. A clone size is listed for some rows: how often the clone was seen (once, few, many), or a class if it is expanded.

abundance: many
d_gene: TRBD1
v_gene: TRBV5-6
j_gene: TRBJ1-5
CDR3nt: TGTGCCAGCAGCGCAAGGACAGGGGGAAAAAATAGCAATCAGCCCCAGCATTTT
CDR3aa: CASSARTGGKNSNQPQHF

abundance: few
d_gene: TRBD1
v_gene: TRBV24-1
j_gene: TRBJ2-1
CDR3nt: TGTGCCACCAGTGACCCCGGGACAGGGGGAGATGAGCAGTTCTTC
CDR3aa: CATSDPGTGGDEQFF

abundance: -
d_gene: -
v_gene: TRBV18
j_gene: TRBJ2-6
CDR3nt: TGTGCCAGCTCACAACGAAACAGGGCTGGGGCCAACGTCCTGACTTTC
CDR3aa: CASSQRNRAGANVLTF

abundance: -
d_gene: TRBD2
v_gene: TRBV5-1
j_gene: TRBJ2-3
CDR3nt: TGCGCCAGCACCTTTACCGGGACTAGCGGGGGGCGCACAGATACGCAGTATTTT
CDR3aa: CASTFTGTSGGRTDTQYF

abundance: many
d_gene: -
v_gene: TRBV6-2/TRBV6-3
j_gene: TRBJ1-2
CDR3nt: TGTGCCAGCAGAGCCGACGGGACCCACAATGGCTACACCTTC
CDR3aa: CASRADGTHNGYTF

abundance: -
d_gene: -
v_gene: TRBV20-1
j_gene: TRBJ1-6
CDR3nt: TGCAGTGCTACACAGGGAGGTTTTTCACCCCTCCACTTT
CDR3aa: CSATQGGFSPLHF

abundance: few
d_gene: TRBD2
v_gene: TRBV27
j_gene: TRBJ2-1
CDR3nt: TGTGCCAGCAGTTCGTCGGGACTAGTGAGTGAGCAGTTCTTC
CDR3aa: CASSSSGLVSEQFF

abundance: -
d_gene: TRBD2
v_gene: TRBV2
j_gene: TRBJ2-3
CDR3nt: TGTGCCAGCCTATCGAGCGGGGATTTTACAGATACGCAGTATTTT
CDR3aa: CASLSSGDFTDTQYF

abundance: -
d_gene: TRBD1
v_gene: TRBV5-6
j_gene: TRBJ1-2
CDR3nt: TGTGCCAGCAGCTTACAGGGGGCGCGCGACTATGGCTACACCTTC
CDR3aa: CASSLQGARDYGYTF

abundance: many
d_gene: TRBD1
v_gene: TRBV12-3/TRBV12-4
j_gene: TRBJ1-6
CDR3nt: TGTGCCAGCAGTGGACAGGGAAGACCCCTCCACTTT
CDR3aa: CASSGQGRPLHF

abundance: many
d_gene: TRBD2
v_gene: TRBV5-1
j_gene: TRBJ2-7
CDR3nt: TGTGCCAGCAGTTTGACTAGCGGGAGCTACGAGCAGTACTTC
CDR3aa: CASSLTSGSYEQYF

abundance: many
d_gene: TRBD2
v_gene: TRBV6-6
j_gene: TRBJ2-5
CDR3nt: TGTGCCAGCAGTTACCGGGGTAGCGGGCAAGAGACCCAGTACTTC
CDR3aa: CASSYRGSGQETQYF

abundance: many
d_gene: TRBD2
v_gene: TRBV7-8
j_gene: TRBJ2-3
CDR3nt: TGTGCCAGCAGCTTAGCCGCGGGGGCAGATACGCAGTATTTT
CDR3aa: CASSLAAGADTQYF

abundance: many
d_gene: TRBD1
v_gene: TRBV5-5
j_gene: TRBJ1-4
CDR3nt: TGTGCCAGCACAAACGCGCAGGGGGTCGGGGAAAAACTGTTTTTT
CDR3aa: CASTNAQGVGEKLFF

abundance: -
d_gene: -
v_gene: TRBV20-1
j_gene: TRBJ1-4
CDR3nt: TGCAGTGCTAGTGGTTCGCTGGGAGATGAAAAACTGTTTTTT
CDR3aa: CSASGSLGDEKLFF

abundance: many
d_gene: -
v_gene: TRBV20-1
j_gene: TRBJ2-7
CDR3nt: TGCAGTGCTAACCACCTAGCCTTCGGGGCCTACGAGCAGTACTTC
CDR3aa: CSANHLAFGAYEQYF

abundance: -
d_gene: TRBD1
v_gene: TRBV6-1
j_gene: TRBJ1-1
CDR3nt: TGTGCCAGCAACACCAGACAGGGCGGACATGAAGCTTTCTTT
CDR3aa: CASNTRQGGHEAFF

abundance: many
d_gene: -
v_gene: TRBV19
j_gene: TRBJ2-1
CDR3nt: TGTGCCAGTAGTTGGCTAGGGAGCAATGAGCAGTTCTTC
CDR3aa: CASSWLGSNEQFF

abundance: many
d_gene: -
v_gene: TRBV20-1
j_gene: TRBJ2-1
CDR3nt: TGCAGTGCTAGGCGCTCACTAGCTACCAATGAGCAGTTCTTC
CDR3aa: CSARRSLATNEQFF

abundance: many
d_gene: TRBD1
v_gene: TRBV30
j_gene: TRBJ2-7
CDR3nt: TGTGCCGGATCCCCGGGGACAGGGGGCGCCTACGAGCAGTACTTC
CDR3aa: CAGSPGTGGAYEQYF

abundance: few
d_gene: -
v_gene: TRBV6-1
j_gene: TRBJ1-4
CDR3nt: TGTGCCAGCAGTTATATGTCAGGACGTAATGAAAAACTGTTTTTT
CDR3aa: CASSYMSGRNEKLFF

abundance: -
d_gene: TRBD1
v_gene: TRBV28
j_gene: TRBJ2-3
CDR3nt: TGTGCCAGCAGTTTGGGGACAGGGATAGATACGCAGTATTTT
CDR3aa: CASSLGTGIDTQYF

abundance: -
d_gene: -
v_gene: TRBV10-3
j_gene: TRBJ1-1
CDR3nt: TGTGCCATCAGGACCGGGACACCCTACACTGAAGCTTTCTTT
CDR3aa: CAIRTGTPYTEAFF

abundance: few
d_gene: TRBD2
v_gene: TRBV7-2
j_gene: TRBJ2-3
CDR3nt: TGTGCCAGCAGCTTAGGGGGGACTAGCGGGAGGGATACGCAGTATTTT
CDR3aa: CASSLGGTSGRDTQYF

abundance: many
d_gene: TRBD1
v_gene: TRBV5-1
j_gene: TRBJ2-1
CDR3nt: TGCGCCAGCAACGAGGGGGCCTCCTACAATGAGCAGTTCTTC
CDR3aa: CASNEGASYNEQFF

abundance: many
d_gene: -
v_gene: TRBV5-6
j_gene: TRBJ1-2
CDR3nt: TGTGCCAGCATGGGTGGACAGTTCCGTGGCTACACCTTC
CDR3aa: CASMGGQFRGYTF

abundance: many
d_gene: TRBD2
v_gene: TRBV18
j_gene: TRBJ2-1
CDR3nt: TGTGCCAGCTCACCCCGGACTAGCGGGATAGACAATGAGCAGTTCTTC
CDR3aa: CASSPRTSGIDNEQFF